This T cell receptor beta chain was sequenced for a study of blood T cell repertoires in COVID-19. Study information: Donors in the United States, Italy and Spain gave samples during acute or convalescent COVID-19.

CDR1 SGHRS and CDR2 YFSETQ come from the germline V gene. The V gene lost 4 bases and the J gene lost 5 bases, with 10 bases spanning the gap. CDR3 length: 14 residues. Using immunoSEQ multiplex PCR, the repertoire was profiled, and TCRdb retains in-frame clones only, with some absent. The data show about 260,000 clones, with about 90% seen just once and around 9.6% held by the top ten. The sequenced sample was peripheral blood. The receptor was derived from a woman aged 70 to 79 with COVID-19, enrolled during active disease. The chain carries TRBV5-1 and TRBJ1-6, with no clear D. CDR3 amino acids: CASSPEFNNSPLHF. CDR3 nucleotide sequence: TGCGCCAGCAGCCCGGAGTTTAATAATTCACCCCTCCACTTT.